The 9 T cell receptor beta chains given below trace back to one sample, sequenced in a study of T-cell reconstitution after alpha-beta-depleted transplantation in children. As it was prepared, the TCRbeta library received unique molecular identifiers. TCRdb reprocessed the PCR reads via MiXCR and lists one record per CDR3 protein. The data contain roughly 220,000 distinct CDR3 sequences, 9.7% of them singletons. The specimen comprised PBMCs from the stem cell graft donor, sampled from the stem cell graft. The receptors shown here come from a human donor who donated a stem cell graft to a child with SCID.

This clonotype was observed at least ten times. This chain links TRBV5-4 with TRBJ1-3; maybe TRBD1 (6 bases). CDR3 length equals 14 residues. In germline, CDR1 is SGHNT, CDR2 YYREEE (reference sequence). V was shortened by 5 bases and J by 2 bases, with 11 bases between the two germline ends. The CDR3 region has the DNA TGTGCCAGCAGTATACAGGGTACTGGAAACACCATATATTTT. Residues: CASSIQGTGNTIYF.

The chain combines TRBV5-5 with TRBJ1-5, with D unresolved. Trimming stripped 2 bases from V and 5 bases from J, with 8 bases between. This CDR3 region has 13 residues. The germline V gene has CDR1 SGHKS and CDR2 YYEKEE (reference sequence). This chain's CDR3 is CASSFWGDQPQHF. In DNA form, the CDR3 reads TGTGCCAGCAGCTTCTGGGGAGATCAGCCCCAGCATTTT.

Comments on this clonotype: One base away lies a much larger clone, so this may be a sequencing read error. V is TRBV7-3 and J is TRBJ2-6; D gene uncertain. The CDR3 runs to 16 residues. CDR1 is SGHTA and CDR2 is FQGTGA in the germline V gene. CDR3 DNA: TGTACCAGCAGTATCTCCGTGACCAGTGGGGCCAACGTCCTGACTTTC. Its translation: CTSSISVTSGANVLTF.

The chain uses TRBV10-3 and TRBJ2-5; D might be TRBD1 (5 bases). The germline V gene has CDR1 ENHRY and CDR2 SYGVKD. Trimming pared 5 bases from V and 2 bases from J, leaving 9 bases between. CDR3 length equals 13 residues. The CDR3 sequence: CAISMTVQETQYF. The CDR3 DNA is TGTGCCATCAGTATGACAGTTCAAGAGACCCAGTACTTC.

The chain combines TRBV29-1 with TRBJ2-7; D is ambiguous. Germline CDR1 reads SQVTM; CDR2 reads ANQGSEA. Trimming left V 4 bases short and J 4 bases short, with 8 bases between. This CDR3 has 11 residues. The CDR3 here is CSVAGEYEQYF. The CDR3 DNA sequence: TGCAGCGTTGCGGGCGAATACGAGCAGTACTTC.

This clonotype was picked up many times. The chain recombines TRBV5-1 with TRBJ2-7; no firm D call. This CDR3 region has 12 residues. Between the trimmed V and J ends, which lost 4 bases and 3 bases, there was a span of 8 bases. Germline CDR1 is SGHRS and CDR2 is YFSETQ. CDR3 residues: CASSMGLYEQYF. The CDR3 bases are TGCGCCAGCAGCATGGGTCTCTACGAGCAGTACTTC.

There are many counts of this clonotype. The V gene is TRBV12-3 or TRBV12-4, the J gene TRBJ2-2, with unresolved D. The CDR3 is 17 residues long. V was cut by 3 bases and J by 1 base, with 15 bases left in between. Written as DNA, the CDR3 is TGTGCCAGCAGTTTCGGAATTAACGCAGGGAACACCGGGGAGCTGTTTTTT. Protein: CASSFGINAGNTGELFF.

In its sample, this clonotype was seen many times. The CDR3 reads CASSTDGYEQYF. CDR3 DNA sequence: TGTGCCAGCAGCACAGACGGCTACGAGCAGTACTTC. V gene TRBV11-2 combines with J gene TRBJ2-7; D is unclear. Deletions cut 5 bases from V and 3 bases from J, with 8 bases between. The CDR3 runs to 12 residues. CDR1 SGHAT and CDR2 FQNNGV come from the germline V gene.

Many counts were recorded for this clonotype. This sequence joins TRBV9 and TRBJ1-2, with 8 bases lining up with TRBD1. The CDR3 is made up of 15 amino acids. Per germline, CDR1 SGDLS and CDR2 YYNGEE. The V and J ends lost 0 bases and 5 bases, in that order; junction bases with no gene match: 6. CDR3 in DNA: TGTGCCAGCAGCGTAGAACAGGGGGTGTCTTATGGCTACACCTTC. Protein product: CASSVEQGVSYGYTF.